This T cell receptor beta chain was documented in a study of cytomegalovirus exposure and HLA in healthy donors. Whole-study findings and limits: It was reported that the classifier diagnosed cytomegalovirus status with high specificity and sensitivity in both the original and validation cohorts. Specificity for CMV antigens was confirmed in vitro for a few of the CMV-associated chains.

On this clone itself: Its target is unknown.

Produced via immunoSEQ multiplex PCR; TCRdb's table is partial and in-frame only. The table records some 240,000 clones, roughly 84% of them present only once. The CDR3 extends over 16 amino acids. V gave up 0 bases and J gave up 3 bases, with 15 bases separating them. Germline V lookup: CDR1 GTSNPN, CDR2 SVGIG (reference sequence). V and J are TRBV30 and TRBJ1-5; D call uncertain. Material: PBMCs. The sequence derives from a young woman in good health and CMV-seropositive. For the CDR3, the DNA is TGTGCCTGGAGTGTACGGGAACTGCTCTTCAATCAGCCCCAGCATTTT. Translating it yields CAWSVRELLFNQPQHF.